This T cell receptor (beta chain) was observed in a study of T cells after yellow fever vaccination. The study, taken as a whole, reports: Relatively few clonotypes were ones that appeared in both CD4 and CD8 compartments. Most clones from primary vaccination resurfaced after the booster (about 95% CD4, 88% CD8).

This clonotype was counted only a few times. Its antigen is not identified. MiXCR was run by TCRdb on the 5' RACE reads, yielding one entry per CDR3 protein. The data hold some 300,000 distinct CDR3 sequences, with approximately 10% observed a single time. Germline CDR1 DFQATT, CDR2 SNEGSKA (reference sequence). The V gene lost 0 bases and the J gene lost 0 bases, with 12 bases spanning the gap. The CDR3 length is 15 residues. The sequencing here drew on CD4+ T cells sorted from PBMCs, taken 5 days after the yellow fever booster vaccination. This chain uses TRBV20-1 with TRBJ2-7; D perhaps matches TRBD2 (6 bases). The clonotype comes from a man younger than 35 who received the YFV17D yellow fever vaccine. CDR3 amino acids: CSARDPGEFSYEQYF. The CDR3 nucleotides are TGCAGTGCTAGAGATCCGGGGGAGTTCTCCTACGAGCAGTACTTC.